The 11 T cell receptor beta chains reported below all come from one sample, sequenced in a study of identical twins. TCRdb called the 5' RACE reads again in MiXCR, with one record for every CDR3 protein. Of roughly 540,000 distinct CDR3 sequences in the sample, around 20% were seen once. The sample was also linked to a second study, of T cells expressing NK-cell markers.

The source material was CD4+ T cells sorted from blood. These receptors all stem from a woman aged 18-29 years in good health.

This CDR3 is CSARERSGTGSGYTF. In nucleotides, the CDR3 is TGCAGTGCTAGAGAACGCTCCGGGACAGGATCCGGCTACACCTTC. V and J are TRBV20-1 and TRBJ1-2, with 8 bases matching TRBD1. V gave up 0 bases and J gave up 8 bases; unmatched junction bases: 11. CDR1 and CDR2 from the germline V gene are DFQATT and SNEGSKA (reference sequence). The CDR3 contains 15 residues.

This chain connects TRBV5-1 to TRBJ2-3, with D unresolved. The germline V gene encodes CDR1 SGHRS and CDR2 YFSETQ. The CDR3 totals 13 residues. Trimming pared 3 bases from V and 1 base from J, leaving 6 bases between. DNA of the CDR3: TGCGCCAGCAGCTATACCCGCACAGATACGCAGTATTTT. It translates to CASSYTRTDTQYF.

The chain joins TRBV10-3 to TRBJ2-1; the match to TRBD2 covers 8 bases. J was trimmed by 6 bases and V by 11 bases; bases with no gene match: 6. This CDR3 contains 12 residues. The germline V gene has CDR1 ENHRY and CDR2 SYGVKD. The CDR3 loop is CAARTSGNEQFF. The DNA for the CDR3 is TGTGCCGCAAGAACTAGCGGCAATGAGCAGTTCTTC.

The J gene is TRBJ2-1, the V gene TRBV18, with 9 bases aligning to TRBD2. V dropped 3 bases and J dropped 9; count of bases not matched to a gene: 0. Germline V gene lookup returns CDR1 KGHSH and CDR2 LQKENI. The CDR3 is 12 amino acids. The CDR3 DNA reads TGTGCCAGCTCACCTAGCGGGGGTGAGCAGTTCTTC. Amino acid sequence: CASSPSGGEQFF.

This clonotype was observed a few times. This rearrangement joins TRBV20-1 to TRBJ1-2; no definite D call. The CDR3 is made up of 13 amino acids. The V end lost 3 bases, the J end lost 0 bases, and 8 bases lay between the germline ends. Germline CDR1 is DFQATT and CDR2 is SNEGSKA (reference sequence). The CDR3 DNA sequence: TGCAGTGCTAGGCGCGAAACTAACTATGGCTACACCTTC. Protein product: CSARRETNYGYTF.

The chain links TRBV5-1 to TRBJ1-1; perhaps TRBD1 as D (6 bases). The CDR3 is 15 amino acids. Germline CDR1 reads SGHRS; CDR2 reads YFSETQ. V was trimmed by 3 bases and J by 0 bases, leaving 12 bases between them. In DNA, the CDR3 is TGCGCCAGCAGCTCACAGGGAACCGTGAACACTGAAGCTTTCTTT. It specifies CASSSQGTVNTEAFF.

The chain is built from TRBV7-2 and TRBJ2-1, with TRBD2 matching 10 bases. Germline V gives CDR1 SGHTA, CDR2 FQGNSA. The CDR3 totals 15 residues. J gave up 5 bases and V 3 bases, and 4 bases lay outside the gene matches. The DNA for the CDR3 is TGTGCCAGCAGCTTGTACGGACTAGCGGACAATGAGCAGTTCTTC. Translating gives CASSLYGLADNEQFF.

A few counts support this clonotype. This rearrangement joins TRBV20-1 to TRBJ2-4; TRBD1 matches at 9 bases. This CDR3 has 15 residues. The junction had 11 bases not matched to a gene; V was cut back by 3 bases and J by 8 bases. The germline V gene has CDR1 DFQATT and CDR2 SNEGSKA (reference sequence). The chain's CDR3 is CSASRPGQGIYIQYF. Here the CDR3 DNA reads TGCAGTGCTAGTCGCCCGGGACAGGGAATTTACATTCAGTACTTC.

In its sample, this clonotype was seen a few times. The rearrangement links TRBV2 to TRBJ2-2, with TRBD1 matching over 8 bases. CDR1 SNHLY and CDR2 FYNNEI come from the germline V gene. V lost 7 bases, J lost 3 bases, and 4 bases stayed unmatched. The CDR3 totals 14 residues. The CDR3 DNA sequence: TGTGCCAGCAAGGACAGGGCGGACACCGGGGAGCTGTTTTTT. It is translated as CASKDRADTGELFF.

This clonotype was seen a handful of times. The chain uses TRBV3-1 and TRBJ2-7; D gene ambiguous. Trimming removed 1 base at V and 7 bases at J, with 8 bases between. The CDR3 spans 12 residues. Germline V gives CDR1 LGHDT, CDR2 YNNKEL (reference sequence). The CDR3 here is CASSQATSEQYF. The CDR3 coding sequence is TGTGCCAGCAGCCAAGCAACTTCGGAGCAGTACTTC.

This clonotype was counted only a few times. V is TRBV19 and J is TRBJ2-1, with no clear D. CDR3 length: 10 amino acids. V was cut by 10 bases and J by 8 bases, with 9 bases left in between. Germline V gene lookup returns CDR1 LNHDA and CDR2 SQIVND (reference sequence). CDR3 sequence reads: CATGQDEQFF. As DNA, the CDR3 is TGTGCCACCGGGCAGGATGAGCAGTTCTTC.